These T cell receptor beta chains were read from a single sample in a study of blood T cell repertoires in COVID-19. The table came from immunoSEQ multiplex PCR; TCRdb's copy has only in-frame clones and leaves some out. The table records a few hundred thousand clones, roughly 85% of them present only once. Sequenced sample: peripheral blood. The receptors were sampled from a woman aged 18 to 35 with acute or convalescent COVID-19. Both conserved end residues are part of each CDR3. Fields, in order: V gene, J gene, clone size, D gene, CDR3 DNA, CDR3 protein. The D gene is left open where the match is weak. The size of a clone is reported for some rows only, either as once, few or many, or as a class for expanded clones.

>TRBV7-9|TRBJ2-7|-|TRBD1
TGTGCCAGCAGCTTCCCCCCCGGGACAGGGGGCTACGAGCAGTACTTC
CASSFPPGTGGYEQYF
>TRBV6-5|TRBJ2-5|-|TRBD2
TGTGCCAGCAGTATAGCGGGAGGGACGGAGACCCAGTACTTC
CASSIAGGTETQYF
>TRBV11-2|TRBJ2-3|-|TRBD1
TGTGCCAGCAGCCCCCAGACAGGGTACACAGATACGCAGTATTTT
CASSPQTGYTDTQYF
>TRBV19|TRBJ1-3|-|TRBD1
TGTGCCAGTAAAGGGCAGGGGGCGCCTGGAAACACCATATATTTT
CASKGQGAPGNTIYF
>TRBV5-6|TRBJ1-2|once|-
TGTGCCAGCACCGTTCTCGCCGCGCGGTTGATCAACTATGGCTACACCTTC
CASTVLAARLINYGYTF
>TRBV12-3/TRBV12-4|TRBJ1-1|-|TRBD1
TGTGCCAGCAGTTATCCGGACAGGGTTGAAGCTTTCTTT
CASSYPDRVEAFF
>TRBV6-2/TRBV6-3|TRBJ1-5|-|-
TGTGCCAGCAGCACCGACAGATATCAGCCCCAGCATTTT
CASSTDRYQPQHF
>TRBV2|TRBJ2-7|-|TRBD2
TGTGCCAGCAGTGGATCGAGCGGGGGCTCCTACGAGCAGTACTTC
CASSGSSGGSYEQYF
>TRBV14|TRBJ1-1|-|-
TGTGCCAGCAGCCAGGACAGTGGGACTGAAGCTTTCTTT
CASSQDSGTEAFF
>TRBV7-2|TRBJ2-2|-|-
TGTGCCAGCAGCTTCAGCGGATCGGGGAACACCGGGGAGCTGTTTTTT
CASSFSGSGNTGELFF
>TRBV19|TRBJ1-6|-|-
TGTGCCAGTAGTGAGGTCGGACAGCGTAATTCACCCCTCCACTTT
CASSEVGQRNSPLHF
>TRBV7-8|TRBJ2-3|-|-
TGTGCCAGCAGCAGCACGGTCACAGGGGGGGGAGATACGCAGTATTTT
CASSSTVTGGGDTQYF
>TRBV27|TRBJ1-2|-|TRBD1
TGTGCCAGCAGACCAACCCGACAGGGGCCCTATGGCTACACCTTC
CASRPTRQGPYGYTF
>TRBV12-3/TRBV12-4|TRBJ2-1|-|TRBD1
TGTGCCAGCAGATGGACAGGGGGCGATGAGCAGTTCTTC
CASRWTGGDEQFF
>TRBV24-1|TRBJ2-1|-|TRBD1
TGTGCCACCAGTGACCTTACGACAGGGACCCCTATGAATGAGCAGTTCTTC
CATSDLTTGTPMNEQFF
>TRBV19|TRBJ1-5|-|TRBD1
TGTGCCAGTAGTATAACAGGGGAGAGCAATCAGCCCCAGCATTTT
CASSITGESNQPQHF
>TRBV7-2|TRBJ2-7|-|TRBD2
TGTGCCAGCAGCTTTGCCGGGACTATAATGGAGCAGTACTTC
CASSFAGTIMEQYF
>TRBV5-1|TRBJ1-1|-|-
TGCGCCAGCAGCGGGCCGGGACAAATGAACACTGAAGCTTTCTTT
CASSGPGQMNTEAFF
>TRBV2|TRBJ2-7|-|TRBD1
TGTGCCAGCGACGGACAGGGGATCTACGAGCAGTACTTC
CASDGQGIYEQYF
>TRBV28|TRBJ2-5|-|TRBD1
TGTGCCAGCAGTTTCGCCGGGACAGGGTCGAGGGAGACCCAGTACTTC
CASSFAGTGSRETQYF
>TRBV10-3|TRBJ1-5|-|TRBD1
TGTGCCATCAGTAACCAGGGGGGCAATCAGCCCCAGCATTTT
CAISNQGGNQPQHF
>TRBV5-1|TRBJ2-1|-|TRBD1
TGCGCCAGCAGCCCAGGACAGGGGTTTCGGGCTGAGCAGTTCTTC
CASSPGQGFRAEQFF
>TRBV9|TRBJ1-1|-|-
TGTGCCAGCAGCGCAACGAGGGTTGGGAACACTGAAGCTTTCTTT
CASSATRVGNTEAFF
>TRBV27|TRBJ2-3|-|TRBD1
TGTGCCAGCAGTCCCTACCCGGGACAGGGATCAGATACGCAGTATTTT
CASSPYPGQGSDTQYF
>TRBV5-1|TRBJ2-7|-|-
TGCGCCAGCAGCTTGAATCCAGATTTCGAGCAGTACTTC
CASSLNPDFEQYF